Each of the 15 T cell receptor beta chains below was sequenced from the same sample in a study of cytomegalovirus exposure and HLA in healthy donors. 13 Jbeta primers and 60 Vbeta primers were used for the PCR. Sequenced by immunoSEQ multiplex PCR; TCRdb stores in-frame clones only, minus some. Among over 80,000 clones, roughly four fifths were seen once, and the ten largest hold about 3.8%. Sequenced sample: PBMCs. The receptors stem from a man aged 45-65 years in good health and CMV-seronegative.

The J gene is TRBJ2-1, the V gene TRBV5-1; the D gene is possibly TRBD2 (6 bases). The CDR3 has 11 residues. CDR1 and CDR2 (germline): SGHRS, YFSETQ. The germline V and J ends were trimmed by 2 bases and 10 bases, with 7 bases remaining between them. CDR3 in DNA: TGCGCCAGCAGCTTCGCGGGGGAGCAGTTCTTC. This codes for CASSFAGEQFF.

This chain uses TRBV7-2 with TRBJ2-2; weak D call: TRBD1 (5 bases). V was cut by 1 base and J by 5 bases, with 14 bases left in between. CDR3 length: 16 amino acids. Germline CDR1 and CDR2: SGHTA and FQGNSA. The CDR3 here is CASSLGKGVRTGELFF. DNA of the CDR3: TGTGCCAGCAGCTTAGGGAAAGGGGTGAGGACCGGGGAGCTGTTTTTT.

The V and J genes are TRBV6-5 and TRBJ2-7; the D gene is possibly TRBD2 (6 bases). The length of the CDR3 is 13 residues. CDR1 is MNHEY and CDR2 is SVGAGI in the germline V gene. Trimming cost V 9 bases and J 3 bases, with 15 bases left between them. The chain's CDR3 is CASSSGPSYEQYF. In DNA, the CDR3 is TGTGCCAGTAGTAGCGGTCCTAGCTACGAGCAGTACTTC.

The rearrangement uses TRBV5-1 and TRBJ2-2; 9 nucleotides match TRBD1. The CDR3 covers 16 residues. Germline assignment: CDR1 SGHRS and CDR2 YFSETQ. J was trimmed by 6 bases and V by 2 bases; bases with no gene match: 8. The CDR3 sequence: CASSFEQGAGAGELFF. CDR3 nucleotide sequence: TGCGCCAGCAGCTTCGAACAGGGGGCAGGGGCCGGGGAGCTGTTTTTT.

Worth noting for this clone: One junction end disagrees with the germline gene, perhaps due to a read error. The chain is built from TRBV7-7 and TRBJ2-7; TRBD2 aligns across 8 bases. CDR1 is SSHAT, CDR2 FNYEAQ, per germline (reference sequence). The CDR3 loop spans 16 amino acids. The CDR3 loop reads CASSPLVGRALYEQYF. For the CDR3, the DNA is TGTGCTAGCAGCCCCTTAGTCGGGAGGGCCCTGTACGAGCAGTACTTC.

J is TRBJ1-1 and V is TRBV28; a possible D gene is TRBD1 (5 bases). Trimming cost V 4 bases and J 5 bases, with 14 bases left between them. The CDR3 runs 14 residues. Germline V gene data show CDR1 as MDHEN and CDR2 as SYDVKM. This CDR3 is CASSSMSRVTEAFF. CDR3 bases: TGTGCCAGCAGTTCCATGTCCAGGGTTACTGAAGCTTTCTTT. The variable domain in full, completed from reference TRBV28 and TRBJ1-1, reads DVKVTQSSRYLVKRTGEKVFLECVQDMDHENMFWYRQDPGLGLRLIYFSYDVKMKEKGDIPEGYSVSREKKERFSLILESASTNQTSMYLCASSSMSRVTEAFFGQGTRLTVV.

This chain links TRBV28 with TRBJ2-3, with D tentatively TRBD1 (6 bases). CDR1 and CDR2 (germline): MDHEN, SYDVKM. The V end lost 6 bases, the J end lost 5 bases, and 21 bases lay between the germline ends. The CDR3 length is 16 residues. CDR3 sequence (DNA): TGTGCCAGCAGCCCGCCACAGGGTTTCTTTCGAGATACGCAGTATTTT. This encodes CASSPPQGFFRDTQYF.

This chain joins TRBV30 and TRBJ2-2, with 13 nucleotides matching TRBD2. V gave up 3 bases and J gave up 9 bases; unmatched junction bases: 16. This CDR3 is built from 18 residues. Germline lookup yields CDR1 GTSNPN and CDR2 SVGIG (reference sequence). The CDR3: CAWSPQGLAGLKDRELFF. CDR3 sequence (DNA): TGTGCCTGGAGCCCCCAGGGACTAGCGGGACTAAAAGACCGGGAGCTGTTTTTT.

The CDR3: CASSMGLAKNIQYF. DNA for the CDR3: TGTGCCAGTAGTATGGGCCTAGCCAAAAACATTCAGTACTTC. The chain is built from TRBV19 and TRBJ2-4; D is unresolved. Trimming left V 3 bases short and J 0 bases short, with 6 bases between. This CDR3 has 14 amino acids. CDR1 and CDR2 (germline): LNHDA, SQIVND (reference sequence). Together with reference TRBV19 and TRBJ2-4, the CDR3 gives the full variable domain: DGGITQSPKYLFRKEGQNVTLSCEQNLNHDAMYWYRQDPGQGLRLIYYSQIVNDFQKGDIAEGYSVSREKKESFPLTVTSAQKNPTAFYLCASSMGLAKNIQYFGAGTRLSVL.

V usage is TRBV2 and J usage is TRBJ1-1; 9 nucleotides line up with TRBD1. After removal of 8 bases from V and 4 bases from J, the junction contained 8 bases not matched to a gene. This CDR3 is 14 amino acids long. Germline values: CDR1 SNHLY, CDR2 FYNNEI. CDR3 nucleotides: TGTGCCAGCGCCGGTGGACAGGGGCGCACTGAAGCTTTCTTT. This translates into CASAGGQGRTEAFF.

The chain has TRBV7-2 and TRBJ2-2; maybe TRBD2 (6 bases). This CDR3 region has 14 residues. Germline V lookup: CDR1 SGHTA, CDR2 FQGNSA. Trimming left V 5 bases short and J 1 base short, with 8 bases between. The CDR3 DNA reads TGTGCCAGCAGCGCTAGCGTGAACACCGGGGAGCTGTTTTTT. Translated: CASSASVNTGELFF.

The rearrangement uses TRBV7-9 and TRBJ2-7; 7 nucleotides agree with TRBD1. The CDR3 spans 12 residues. CDR1 SEHNR and CDR2 FQNEAQ come from the germline V gene (reference sequence). The ends lost 5 bases at V and 7 bases at J; junction bases unmatched: 5. CDR3 residues: CASSPTGYEQYF. CDR3 sequence (DNA): TGTGCCAGCAGCCCGACAGGGTATGAGCAGTACTTC.

This clone was picked up many times. The chain links TRBV5-6 to TRBJ1-1; 7 positions match TRBD1. Losses at the gene ends were 3 bases for V and 8 bases for J; bases not matched to a gene: 4. The germline gives CDR1 SGHDT, CDR2 YYEEEE. The CDR3 runs 12 residues. The CDR3 loop reads CASSWTTGEAFF. CDR3 in DNA: TGTGCCAGCAGCTGGACGACAGGGGAAGCTTTCTTT.

This chain links TRBV7-8 with TRBJ2-7, with 9 bases that match TRBD2. CDR1 is SGHVS and CDR2 is FQNEAQ in the germline V gene. V was pared by 1 base and J by 0 bases, with 7 bases of the junction left unmatched. This CDR3 is built from 17 residues. CDR3 sequence reads: CASSLVRLSGSSYEQYF. The CDR3 DNA sequence: TGTGCCAGCAGCTTAGTGCGACTTAGCGGGAGCTCCTACGAGCAGTACTTC.

The genes are TRBV10-3 and TRBJ2-7; 9 bases line up with TRBD1. CDR1 is ENHRY, CDR2 SYGVKD, per germline. V gave up 7 bases and J gave up 5 bases; unmatched junction bases: 9. The CDR3 spans 14 residues. The CDR3 here is CAIKLQGARDEQYF. The CDR3 DNA reads TGTGCCATCAAACTACAGGGGGCGCGGGACGAGCAGTACTTC.